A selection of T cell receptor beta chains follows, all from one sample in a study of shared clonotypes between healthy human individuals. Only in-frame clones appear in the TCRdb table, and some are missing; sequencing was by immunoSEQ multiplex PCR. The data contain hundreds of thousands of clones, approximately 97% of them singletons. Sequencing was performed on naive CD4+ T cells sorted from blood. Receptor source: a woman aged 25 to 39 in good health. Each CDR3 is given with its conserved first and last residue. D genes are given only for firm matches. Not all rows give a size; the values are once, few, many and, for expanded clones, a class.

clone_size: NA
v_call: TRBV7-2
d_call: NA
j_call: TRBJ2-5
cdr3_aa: CASSLVDATGETQYF
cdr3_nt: TGTGCCAGCAGCTTAGTAGACGCGACAGGAGAGACCCAGTACTTC

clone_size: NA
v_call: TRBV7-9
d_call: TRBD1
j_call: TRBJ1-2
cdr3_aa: CASSLEQGAGYTF
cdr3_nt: TGTGCCAGCAGCTTAGAACAGGGGGCTGGCTACACCTTC

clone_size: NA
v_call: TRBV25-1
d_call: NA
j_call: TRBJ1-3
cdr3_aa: CASSEEGGLRGNTIYF
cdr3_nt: TGTGCCAGCAGTGAAGAAGGAGGTCTTAGGGGAAACACCATATATTTT

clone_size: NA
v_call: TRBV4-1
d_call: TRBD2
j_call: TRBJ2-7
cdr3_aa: CASSQVLAGGYEQYF
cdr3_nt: TGCGCCAGCAGCCAAGTCCTAGCGGGAGGCTACGAGCAGTACTTC

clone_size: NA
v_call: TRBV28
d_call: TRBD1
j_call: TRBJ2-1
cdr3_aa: CASSKPNRGMEYEQFF
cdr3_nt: TGTGCCAGCAGCAAGCCCAACAGGGGGATGGAGTATGAGCAGTTCTTC

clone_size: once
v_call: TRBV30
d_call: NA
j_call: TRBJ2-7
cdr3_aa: CAWSGQLTEQYF
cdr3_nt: TGTGCCTGGAGTGGCCAGCTTACCGAGCAGTACTTC

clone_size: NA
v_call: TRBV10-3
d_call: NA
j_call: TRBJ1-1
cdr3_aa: CAISVSGVLNTEAFF
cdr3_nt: TGTGCCATCAGTGTTTCGGGGGTACTGAACACTGAAGCTTTCTTT

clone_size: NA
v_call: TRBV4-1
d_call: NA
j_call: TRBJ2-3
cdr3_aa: CASSQNMGSKQYF
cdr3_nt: TGCGCCAGCAGCCAAAATATGGGGTCTAAGCAGTATTTT

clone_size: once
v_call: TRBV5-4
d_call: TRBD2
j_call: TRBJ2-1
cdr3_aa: CASSPSGSTYNEQFF
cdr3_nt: TGTGCCAGCAGCCCTAGCGGGAGTACCTACAATGAGCAGTTCTTC

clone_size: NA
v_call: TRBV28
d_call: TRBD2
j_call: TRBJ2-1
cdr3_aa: CASSGTSGHLNEQFF
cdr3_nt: TGTGCCAGCAGTGGGACTAGCGGCCACTTGAATGAGCAGTTCTTC

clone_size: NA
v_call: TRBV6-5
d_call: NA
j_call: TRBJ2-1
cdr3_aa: CASSRGLSGEQFF
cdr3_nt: TGTGCCAGCAGTCGTGGACTTTCGGGTGAGCAGTTCTTC

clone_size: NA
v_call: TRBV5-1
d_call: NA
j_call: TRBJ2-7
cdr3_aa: CASSLAPGPEYEQYF
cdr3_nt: TGCGCCAGCAGCTTGGCCCCTGGCCCAGAATACGAGCAGTACTTC

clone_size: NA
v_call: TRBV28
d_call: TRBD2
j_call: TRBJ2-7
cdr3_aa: CASSPSARVAGSYEQYF
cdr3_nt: TGTGCCAGCAGTCCATCCGCGAGGGTAGCGGGATCCTACGAGCAGTACTTC

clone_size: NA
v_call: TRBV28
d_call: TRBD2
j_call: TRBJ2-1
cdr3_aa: CASSLFKSGRAYNEQFF
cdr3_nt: TGTGCCAGCAGTTTATTTAAGAGCGGGAGGGCCTACAATGAGCAGTTCTTC

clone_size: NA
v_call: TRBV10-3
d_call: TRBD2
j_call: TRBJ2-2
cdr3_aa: CAISDLAERAGELFF
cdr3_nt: TGTGCCATCAGCGACCTAGCGGAGAGGGCCGGGGAGCTGTTTTTT

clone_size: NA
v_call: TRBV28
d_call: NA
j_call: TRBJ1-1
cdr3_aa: CASRLQGATEAFF
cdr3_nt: TGTGCCAGCAGGCTACAGGGCGCCACTGAAGCTTTCTTT

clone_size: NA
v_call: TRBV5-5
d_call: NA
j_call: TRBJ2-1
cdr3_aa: CASSLGTGGGFRQFF
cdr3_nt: TGTGCCAGCAGCTTGGGGACAGGAGGAGGGTTTAGGCAGTTCTTC

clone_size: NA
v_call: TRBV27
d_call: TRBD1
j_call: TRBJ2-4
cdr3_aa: CASRGGANIQYF
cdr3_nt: TGTGCCAGCAGAGGGGGCGCAAACATTCAGTACTTC

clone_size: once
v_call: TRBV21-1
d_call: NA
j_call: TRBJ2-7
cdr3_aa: CASSKRWQGDHEQYF
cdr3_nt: TGTGCCAGCAGTAAAAGATGGCAGGGGGACCACGAGCAGTACTTC

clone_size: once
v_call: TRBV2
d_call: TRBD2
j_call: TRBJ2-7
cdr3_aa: CASSDLGLAGNEQYF
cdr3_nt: TGTGCCAGCAGTGACCTCGGACTAGCGGGTAACGAGCAGTACTTC

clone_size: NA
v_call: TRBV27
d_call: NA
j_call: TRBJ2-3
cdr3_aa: CASTKSGPALGTDTQYF
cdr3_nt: TGTGCCAGCACTAAATCGGGACCCGCACTCGGCACAGATACGCAGTATTTT

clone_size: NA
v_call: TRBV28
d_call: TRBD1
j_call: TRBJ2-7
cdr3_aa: CASTSRTGAVYEQYF
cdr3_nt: TGTGCCAGCACCTCGAGGACAGGAGCAGTCTACGAGCAGTACTTC

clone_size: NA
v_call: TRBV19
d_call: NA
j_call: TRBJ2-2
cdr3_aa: CAVLVYTGELFF
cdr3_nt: TGTGCCGTGCTAGTTTACACCGGGGAGCTGTTTTTT

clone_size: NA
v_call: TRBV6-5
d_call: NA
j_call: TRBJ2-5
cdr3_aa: CASSLTSGRETQYF
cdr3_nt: TGTGCCAGCAGTCTTACCTCAGGGCGAGAGACCCAGTACTTC

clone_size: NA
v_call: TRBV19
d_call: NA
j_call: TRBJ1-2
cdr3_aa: CASSTHAGYTF
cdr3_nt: TGTGCCAGTAGTACCCACGCGGGCTACACCTTC

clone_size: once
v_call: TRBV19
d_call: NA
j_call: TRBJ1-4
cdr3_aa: CASSIPGRSNEKLFF
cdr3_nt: TGTGCCAGTAGTATACCAGGGAGATCTAATGAAAAACTGTTTTTT

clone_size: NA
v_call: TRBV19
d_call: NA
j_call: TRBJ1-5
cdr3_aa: CASSRFYSNQPQHF
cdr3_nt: TGTGCCAGTAGTCGCTTTTATAGCAATCAGCCCCAGCATTTT

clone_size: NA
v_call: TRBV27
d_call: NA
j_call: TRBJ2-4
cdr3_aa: CASSPPHRVAKNIQYF
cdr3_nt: TGTGCCAGCAGTCCCCCGCACAGGGTGGCCAAAAACATTCAGTACTTC

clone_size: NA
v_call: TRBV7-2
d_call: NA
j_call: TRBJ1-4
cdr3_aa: CASSLLPQGEGEKLFF
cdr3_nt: TGTGCCAGCAGCTTATTGCCGCAGGGAGAGGGTGAAAAACTGTTTTTT